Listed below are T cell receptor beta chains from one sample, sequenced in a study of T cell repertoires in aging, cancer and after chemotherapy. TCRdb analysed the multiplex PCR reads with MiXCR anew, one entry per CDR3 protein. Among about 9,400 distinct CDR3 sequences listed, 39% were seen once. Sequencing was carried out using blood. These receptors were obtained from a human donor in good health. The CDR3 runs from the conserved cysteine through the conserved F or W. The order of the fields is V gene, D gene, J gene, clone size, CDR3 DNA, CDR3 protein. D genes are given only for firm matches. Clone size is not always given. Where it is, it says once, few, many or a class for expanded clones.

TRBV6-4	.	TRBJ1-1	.	TGTGCCAGCAGCGGGGACTTCGGCACTGAAGCTTTCTTT	CASSGDFGTEAFF
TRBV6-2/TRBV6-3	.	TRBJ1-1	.	TGTGCCAGCAGTTACCCACAGTCACAGGGTCTCATGAACACTGAAGCTTTCTTT	CASSYPQSQGLMNTEAFF
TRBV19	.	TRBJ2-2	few	TGTGCCAGTAGTACCCAAACCGGTCCCGGGGAGCTGTTTTTT	CASSTQTGPGELFF
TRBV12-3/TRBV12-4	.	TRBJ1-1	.	TGTGCCAGCAATTCTCCCAGCAGGGAAGACACTGAAGCTTTCTTT	CASNSPSREDTEAFF
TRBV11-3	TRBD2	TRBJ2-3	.	TGTGCCAGCAGCTTTCCTATCCTAGCGGGAGGTCTCACAGATACGCAGTATTTT	CASSFPILAGGLTDTQYF
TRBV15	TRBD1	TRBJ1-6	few	TGTGCCACCAGCAGCGGACAGGGAAGGCCACCCCTCCACTTT	CATSSGQGRPPLHF
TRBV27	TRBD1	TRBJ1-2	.	TGTGCCAGCAGTAAGACAGGGGGAGTGGGTGGCTACACCTTC	CASSKTGGVGGYTF
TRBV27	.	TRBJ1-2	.	TGTGCCAGCAGTTTATGGGGCAGGGAGCCTTATGGCTACACCTTC	CASSLWGREPYGYTF
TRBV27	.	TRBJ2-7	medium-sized	TGTGCCAGCAGTTGGGGAATCCCCTACGAGCAGTACTTC	CASSWGIPYEQYF
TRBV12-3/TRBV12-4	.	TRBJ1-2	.	TGTGCCAGCGTTGGCGACCTCGCTAACTATGGCTACACCTTC	CASVGDLANYGYTF
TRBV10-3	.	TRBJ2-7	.	TGTGCCATCAGGGGGGATCGATACGAGCAGTACTTC	CAIRGDRYEQYF
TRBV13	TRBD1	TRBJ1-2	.	TGTGCCAGCATATCCCGGGACAGACACCCGGGCTATGGCTACACCTTC	CASISRDRHPGYGYTF
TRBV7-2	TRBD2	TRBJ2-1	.	TGTGCCAGCAGCTGGACTAGCGGGGGTTGGGATGAGCAGTTCTTC	CASSWTSGGWDEQFF
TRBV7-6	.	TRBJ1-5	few	TGTGCCAGCAGCTTAGGGGGAGCTCAGCCCCAGCATTTT	CASSLGGAQPQHF
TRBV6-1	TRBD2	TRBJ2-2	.	TGTGCCAGCAGTGGATCCACACCTAGCGGCTTAAACACCGGGGAGCTGTTTTTT	CASSGSTPSGLNTGELFF
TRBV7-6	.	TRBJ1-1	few	TGTGCCAGCAGCAAAGACAGAATAATGAACACTGAAGCTTTCTTT	CASSKDRIMNTEAFF
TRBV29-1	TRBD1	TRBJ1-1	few	TGCAGCGGTAGACAGGGGTGGGGCATGAACACTGAAGCTTTCTTT	CSGRQGWGMNTEAFF
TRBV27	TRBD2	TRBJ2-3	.	TGTGCCAGCAGTTTCTCGGGACTAGCGGGGATGGATACGCAGTATTTT	CASSFSGLAGMDTQYF